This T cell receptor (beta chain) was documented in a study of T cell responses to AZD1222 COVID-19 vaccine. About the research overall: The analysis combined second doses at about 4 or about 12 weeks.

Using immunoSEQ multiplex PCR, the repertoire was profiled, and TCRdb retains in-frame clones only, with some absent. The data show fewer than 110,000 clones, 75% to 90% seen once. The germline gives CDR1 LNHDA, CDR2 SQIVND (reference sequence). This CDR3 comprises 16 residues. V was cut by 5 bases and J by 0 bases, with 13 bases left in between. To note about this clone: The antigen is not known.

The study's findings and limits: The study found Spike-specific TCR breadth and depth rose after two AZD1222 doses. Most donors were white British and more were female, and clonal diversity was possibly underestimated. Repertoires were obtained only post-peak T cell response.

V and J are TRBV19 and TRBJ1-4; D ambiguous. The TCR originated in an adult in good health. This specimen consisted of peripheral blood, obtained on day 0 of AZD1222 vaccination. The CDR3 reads CASSVRLPSTNEKLFF. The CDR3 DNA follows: TGTGCCAGTAGTGTCCGCCTTCCTTCAACTAATGAAAAACTGTTTTTT.